This T cell receptor beta chain emerged from a study of PD-1 blockade in classical Hodgkin lymphoma. Measured with immunoSEQ multiplex PCR; TCRdb has only the in-frame clones, and not every one. The sample includes fewer than 100,000 clones, roughly 89% of them seen just once. Every patient experienced relapse after autologous stem cell transplantation, and brentuximab vedotin exposure varied. The sequencing used peripheral blood mononuclear cells (PBMCs), collected at baseline. This clonotype originated in a human donor with classical Hodgkin lymphoma.

CDR3 sequence reads: CASSGNWGLNTEAFF. CDR3 nucleotide sequence: TGTGCCAGCAGTGGAAACTGGGGTTTGAACACTGAAGCTTTCTTT. The chain has TRBV27 and TRBJ1-1; no firm D call. Germline V lookup: CDR1 MNHEY, CDR2 SMNVEV (reference sequence). This CDR3 contains 15 residues. V shed 5 bases and J shed 0 bases, with 13 bases lying between them.